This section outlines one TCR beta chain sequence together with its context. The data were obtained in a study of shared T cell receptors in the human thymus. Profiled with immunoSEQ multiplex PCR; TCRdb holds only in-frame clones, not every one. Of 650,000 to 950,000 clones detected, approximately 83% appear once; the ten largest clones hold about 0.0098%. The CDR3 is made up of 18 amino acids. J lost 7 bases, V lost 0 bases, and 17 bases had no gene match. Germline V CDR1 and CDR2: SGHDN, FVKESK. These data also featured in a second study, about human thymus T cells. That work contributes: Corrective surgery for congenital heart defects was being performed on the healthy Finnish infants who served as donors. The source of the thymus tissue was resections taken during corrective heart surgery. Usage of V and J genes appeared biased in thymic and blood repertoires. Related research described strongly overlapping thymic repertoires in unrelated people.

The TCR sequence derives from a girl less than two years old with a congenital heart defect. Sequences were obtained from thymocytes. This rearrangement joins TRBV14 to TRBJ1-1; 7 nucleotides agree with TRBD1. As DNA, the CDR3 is TGTGCCAGCAGCCAAGATAGGAGGGACAGTCTGCATGGGGGTGAAGCTTTCTTT. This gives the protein CASSQDRRDSLHGGEAFF.